This TCR beta chain was sequenced for a study of Ad26.COV2.S vaccination and SARS-CoV-2 variants. Study context: The donor belonged to the COV1001 Ad26.COV2.S trial arm. Whole-study results and caveats: Analyses of TCR breadth and depth may have underestimated total T cell responses. In vaccinated individuals, spike-specific CD8+ and CD4+ T cell responses reportedly displayed substantial breadth.

Documented treatment: approximately 18 received Ad26.COV2.S at low or high dose, single or two shots; 5 received placebo; per-sample allocation not given. Sampling was performed 63 days after the first vaccine or placebo injection. This Boston cohort included adults aged 18-55 years. Method: immunoSEQ multiplex PCR; TCRdb's copy keeps in-frame clones and lacks some. The sample has 300,000 to 350,000 clones, approximately 86% seen once. Remarks on this clone: Its antigen is as yet unknown.

CDR3 length: 14 residues. The germline V gene encodes CDR1 LGHDT and CDR2 YNNKEL (reference sequence). Deletions cut 5 bases from V and 10 bases from J, with 15 bases between. Sequences were derived from peripheral blood, sampled in a trial of Ad26.COV2.S vaccine versus placebo. This clonotype was obtained from a person aged 18-60 years who received the Ad26.COV2.S COVID-19 vaccine or a placebo. The rearrangement uses TRBV3-1 (or the pseudogene TRBV3-2) and TRBJ1-6; the D gene is possibly TRBD1 (5 bases). The CDR3 coding sequence is TGTGCCAGCAGCTCTAGGGGAGCACGATCACCCCTCCACTTT. This translates into CASSSRGARSPLHF.